This T cell receptor (beta chain) emerged from a study of OX40 agonist ivuxolimab in advanced cancers. Findings and limits, study-wide: There was clonal expansion of CD4+ and CD8+ blood T cells by week 6 at 0.1 to 3.0 mg/kg.

Assay used: immunoSEQ multiplex PCR; TCRdb lists only in-frame clones, some missing. The sample carries roughly 48,000 clones, approximately 85% recorded once. Regarding this clone: Its antigen is not identified.

This TCR was recovered from an adult with an advanced solid tumor such as melanoma, head and neck, liver or kidney cancer. Specimen: CD4+ or CD8+ T cells sorted from blood, collected in a trial of the OX40 agonist ivuxolimab.

In DNA, the CDR3 is TGTGCCAGCAGCGGGGCCGGGGGGGACGAGCAGTACTTC. Translated, it gives CASSGAGGDEQYF. The chain links TRBV11-2 to TRBJ2-7; 8 nucleotides line up with TRBD2. With 5 bases clipped from V and 5 bases from J, the junction kept 5 bases outside the gene matches. CDR1 is SGHAT and CDR2 is FQNNGV in the germline V gene. The CDR3 sequence is 13 residues long.